This TCR beta chain was recovered during a study of blood T cells in healthy people across ages. This CDR3 contains 14 residues. CDR1 and CDR2 (germline): MGHRA, YSYEKL. V shed 3 bases, J shed 10 bases, and the junction held 9 bases outside the gene matches. The use of a sample-barcoded 5' primer and a J-beta primer mix characterized a second PCR of 7 to 11 cycles. TCRdb reanalysed the 5' RACE reads using MiXCR and keeps one entry per CDR3 protein. The repertoire consists of 1.5 million to 2 million distinct CDR3 sequences, with 25% to 30% occurring once and the leading ten covering roughly 8%. The sequenced sample consisted of blood. This clonotype originated in a woman aged 30 to 39 in good health. The V call is TRBV4-1, the J call TRBJ2-1; 7 nucleotides agree with TRBD1. The CDR3 region has the DNA TGCGCCAGCAGCCACGCTGGGACAGTCTACGAGCAGTTCTTC. Encoded protein: CASSHAGTVYEQFF.